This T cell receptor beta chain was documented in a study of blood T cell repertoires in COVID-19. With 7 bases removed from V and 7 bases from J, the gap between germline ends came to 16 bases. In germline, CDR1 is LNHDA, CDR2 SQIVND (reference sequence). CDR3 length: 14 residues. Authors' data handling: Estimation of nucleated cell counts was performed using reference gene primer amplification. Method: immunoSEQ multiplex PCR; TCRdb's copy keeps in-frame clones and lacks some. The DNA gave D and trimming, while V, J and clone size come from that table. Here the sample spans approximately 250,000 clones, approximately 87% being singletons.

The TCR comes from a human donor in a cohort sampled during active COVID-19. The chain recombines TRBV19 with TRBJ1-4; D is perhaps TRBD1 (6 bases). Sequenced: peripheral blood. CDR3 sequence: CASNRQVASEKLFF. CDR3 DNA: TGTGCCAGTAACCGACAGGTTGCCAGTGAAAAACTGTTTTTT.